Below, 16 T cell receptor beta chains from the same sample are listed, as sequenced in a study of blood T cell repertoires in COVID-19. Produced via immunoSEQ multiplex PCR; TCRdb's table is partial and in-frame only. The table has roughly 150,000 clones, 84% seen once. Sequenced input: peripheral blood. The receptors stem from a man aged 65 to 79 with active or convalescent COVID-19.

The chain recombines TRBV7-7 with TRBJ2-2; D gene ambiguous. This CDR3 has 13 residues. Trimming took off 1 base at V and 7 bases at J, with 7 bases between the two ends. Per the germline V gene, CDR1 is SSHAT and CDR2 is FNYEAQ (reference sequence). CDR3 sequence (DNA): TGTGCCAGCAGCTTAGGAGGCTTCGGGGAGCTGTTTTTT. This translates into CASSLGGFGELFF. The full variable domain, with the rest looked up from reference TRBV7-7 and TRBJ2-2, is GAGVSQSPRYKVTKRGQDVTLRCDPISSHATLYWYQQALGQGPEFLTYFNYEAQPDKSGLPSDRFSAERPEGSISTLTIQRTEQRDSAMYRCASSLGGFGELFFGEGSRLTVL.

This chain joins TRBV10-2 and TRBJ2-1; 7 nucleotides line up with TRBD2. The CDR3 covers 15 residues. After removal of 8 bases from V and 0 bases from J, the junction contained 7 bases not matched to a gene. CDR1 is WSHSY, CDR2 SAAADI, per germline. The CDR3 DNA reads TGCGCCAGCCTCCCTAGCGGCAGCTCCTACAATGAGCAGTTCTTC. It translates to CASLPSGSSYNEQFF.

The chain recombines TRBV7-2 with TRBJ2-1; 11 bases match TRBD2. Germline trimming cut 5 bases from V and 7 bases from J; bases unmatched to any gene: 16. CDR3 length: 18 residues. The germline CDR1 and CDR2 sequences are SGHTA and FQGNSA. In DNA form, the CDR3 reads TGTGCCAGCAGCGGGGCCTCTCTAGCGGGGGGTCCTGGGAATGAGCAGTTCTTC. It translates to CASSGASLAGGPGNEQFF.

V is TRBV9 and J is TRBJ1-3; D is perhaps TRBD1 (5 bases). The germline gives CDR1 SGDLS, CDR2 YYNGEE. Trimming cost V 3 bases and J 4 bases, with 8 bases left between them. This CDR3 has 13 amino acids. CDR3: CASSDGQGNTIYF. CDR3 in DNA: TGTGCCAGCAGCGATGGACAAGGAAACACCATATATTTT.

Details on this clone: The junction shows a germline mismatch at one end, possibly a read error. The V call is TRBV6-2 or TRBV6-3, the J call TRBJ2-1, with D possibly TRBD1 on 6 matching bases. Germline CDR1 and CDR2: MNHEY and SVGEGT. The CDR3 totals 16 residues. Here the CDR3 DNA reads TGTGCCAGCAGTAAATTAACAGGGACCACCTACAGTGAGCAGTTCTTC. Translating it yields CASSKLTGTTYSEQFF.

The chain carries TRBV6-5 and TRBJ1-3; unclear D gene. The CDR3 runs to 15 residues. Germline CDR1 is MNHEY and CDR2 is SVGAGI. The V gene lost 2 bases and the J gene lost 2 bases, with 10 bases spanning the gap. The CDR3 DNA follows: TGTGCCAGCAGTTACGGGCAGAGGGCTGGAAACACCATATATTTT. This sequence encodes CASSYGQRAGNTIYF.

This chain connects TRBV4-3 to TRBJ2-3; possibly TRBD2 for D (5 bases). V was pared by 3 bases and J by 1 base, with 14 bases between. CDR1 and CDR2 from the germline V gene are LGHNA and YSLEER. This CDR3 is built from 16 residues. CDR3 amino acids: CASSQRTGSGTDTQYF. For the CDR3, the DNA is TGCGCCAGCAGCCAGAGGACTGGTAGCGGCACAGATACGCAGTATTTT.

This clone has just one count. The V call is TRBV6-2 or TRBV6-3, the J call TRBJ1-1; D is undetermined. Germline V gives CDR1 MNHEY, CDR2 SVGEGT. The CDR3 contains 14 residues. V lost 2 bases and J 4 bases, leaving 11 bases between the germline ends. The chain's CDR3 is CASSYQVMGTEAFF. The CDR3 nucleotides are TGTGCCAGCAGTTACCAGGTGATGGGCACTGAAGCTTTCTTT.

The CDR3 loop is CASRRQGPMNTEAFF. The CDR3, as DNA: TGTGCCAGCAGAAGACAGGGCCCAATGAACACTGAAGCTTTCTTT. The V gene is TRBV2, the J gene TRBJ1-1; 7 nucleotides align to TRBD1. J lost 0 bases, V lost 6 bases, and 7 bases had no gene match. Germline V gene data show CDR1 as SNHLY and CDR2 as FYNNEI. This CDR3 contains 15 residues.

This clone was seen a single time. V usage is TRBV5-1 and J usage is TRBJ2-5; TRBD2 might be the D (6 bases). Trimming took off 0 bases at V and 5 bases at J, with 14 bases between the two ends. The CDR3 consists of 15 residues. Germline CDR1 SGHRS, CDR2 YFSETQ. CDR3 in amino acids: CASSLAGSGRETQYF. The DNA for the CDR3 is TGCGCCAGCAGCTTGGCCGGTTCAGGGAGGGAGACCCAGTACTTC.

This clone has more than one count but fewer than ten. The V call is TRBV5-4, the J call TRBJ2-2, with D possibly matching TRBD2 (5 bases). The CDR3 is 13 residues long. Looked up from germline, CDR1 is SGHNT and CDR2 is YYREEE (reference sequence). The V gene lost 4 bases and the J gene lost 3 bases, with 7 bases spanning the gap. The CDR3 loop reads CASSGRDTGELFF. The DNA of the CDR3 is TGTGCCAGCAGCGGGAGAGACACCGGGGAGCTGTTTTTT. Complete variable domain (other parts from reference TRBV5-4 and TRBJ2-2): ETGVTQSPTHLIKTRGQQVTLRCSSQSGHNTVSWYQQALGQGPQFIFQYYREEENGRGNFPPRFSGLQFPNYSSELNVNALELDDSALYLCASSGRDTGELFFGEGSRLTVL.

The rearrangement uses TRBV18 and TRBJ1-1; D is possibly TRBD1 (5 bases). V was shortened by 4 bases and J by 7 bases, with 16 bases between the two germline ends. Germline-derived CDR1 and CDR2 are KGHSH and LQKENI. There are 14 residues in the CDR3. The CDR3 here is CASSLTLTEFEAFF. CDR3 DNA: TGTGCCAGCTCACTAACCCTGACAGAGTTTGAAGCTTTCTTT.

The V gene is TRBV4-3, the J gene TRBJ2-5; TRBD1 matches at 7 bases. Germline CDR1 and CDR2: LGHNA and YSLEER. This CDR3 has 14 amino acids. V was clipped by 3 bases and J by 1 base; unmatched bases: 2. The CDR3 sequence: CASSQAGGQETQYF. The CDR3 DNA follows: TGCGCCAGCAGCCAGGCAGGGGGCCAAGAGACCCAGTACTTC.

The V and J genes are TRBV18 and TRBJ2-6; D is undetermined. V dropped 3 bases and J dropped 0 bases, with 12 bases sitting between them. This CDR3 has 17 amino acids. Per germline, CDR1 KGHSH and CDR2 LQKENI. In nucleotides, the CDR3 is TGTGCCAGCTCACCGGCCAATCCTCTCTCTGGGGCCAACGTCCTGACTTTC. It is translated as CASSPANPLSGANVLTF.

The gene calls are TRBV14 and TRBJ1-4, with 7 bases aligning to TRBD1. CDR3 size: 13 residues. After removal of 2 bases from V and 9 bases from J, the junction contained 3 bases not matched to a gene. Germline CDR1 reads SGHDN; CDR2 reads FVKESK. The CDR3 nucleotides are TGTGCCAGCAGCCAACTGGACAGGAAAAAACTGTTTTTT. It translates to CASSQLDRKKLFF.

V is TRBV5-1 and J is TRBJ1-1; tentative D call: TRBD1 (5 bases). This CDR3 region has 13 residues. The ends were cut back, 2 bases at V and 2 bases at J, with 7 bases in the middle. CDR1 is SGHRS and CDR2 is YFSETQ in the germline V gene. The CDR3 nucleotides are TGCGCCAGCAGCTTTAGGACAAACACTGAAGCTTTCTTT. Its translation: CASSFRTNTEAFF.